The 21 T cell receptor beta chains below come from one sample, sequenced in a study of shared clonotypes between healthy human individuals. This table comes from immunoSEQ multiplex PCR, and its TCRdb copy is limited to in-frame clones, with some not included. The table lists 2 million to 2.5 million clones, roughly 90% of them singletons. The specimen sequenced was naive CD4+ T cells from PBMCs. The subset denotes: CD45RA+ positively selected. These receptors were collected from a man between 18 and 35 years old in good health. Some clones in this sample may be carry-over from other donors' samples.

V is TRBV7-7 and J is TRBJ2-7; D gene uncertain. The CDR3 totals 13 residues. Per germline, CDR1 SSHAT and CDR2 FNYEAQ (reference sequence). Trimming stripped 3 bases from V and 2 bases from J, with 8 bases between. CDR3 protein: CASSLAATYEQYF. CDR3 in DNA: TGTGCCAGCAGCTTGGCCGCGACCTACGAGCAGTACTTC.

V gene TRBV27 combines with J gene TRBJ2-1, with a weak D call TRBD2 (5 bases). Deletions cut 10 bases from V and 6 bases from J, with 16 bases between. Germline V gene lookup returns CDR1 MNHEY and CDR2 SMNVEV (reference sequence). The CDR3 totals 13 residues. DNA for the CDR3: TGTGCCACAAAGCGGCAGGTGTCCAATGAGCAGTTCTTC. This gives the protein CATKRQVSNEQFF.

This rearrangement joins TRBV6-6 to TRBJ2-3; a weak D match, TRBD2 (7 bases). Between the trimmed V and J ends, which lost 2 bases and 4 bases, there was a span of 16 bases. Germline V gene lookup returns CDR1 MNHNY and CDR2 SVGAGI (reference sequence). This CDR3 spans 16 amino acids. In nucleotides, the CDR3 is TGTGCCAGCAGTTACGAGCCCCGAGGGGGGGCAGATACGCAGTATTTT. This translates into CASSYEPRGGADTQYF.

The gene calls are TRBV6-6 and TRBJ2-2; 8 bases map to TRBD2. V lost 6 bases to trimming and J lost 4 bases; unmatched junction nucleotides: 4. Germline V gives CDR1 MNHNY, CDR2 SVGAGI (reference sequence). The CDR3 runs to 14 residues. The CDR3 is CASSRLAGTGELFF. In DNA form, the CDR3 reads TGTGCCAGCAGCCGTCTAGCGGGCACCGGGGAGCTGTTTTTT.

This clone appeared a few times. In the same sample, other DNA sequences code for this CDR3. The genes are TRBV19 and TRBJ2-2, with a weak D call TRBD1 (5 bases). CDR1 is LNHDA, CDR2 SQIVND, per germline (reference sequence). V shed 3 bases and J shed 5 bases, with 7 bases lying between them. The CDR3 covers 13 residues. The CDR3: CASSIKGTGELFF. CDR3 nucleotide sequence: TGTGCCAGTAGTATTAAGGGGACCGGGGAGCTGTTTTTT.

This clone has just a few counts. The CDR3 loop reads CSARRRAEAFF. The DNA of the CDR3 is TGCAGTGCTAGAAGAAGGGCTGAAGCTTTCTTT. The chain couples TRBV20-1 to TRBJ1-1; no clear D. The V gene's germline CDR1 is DFQATT and CDR2 SNEGSKA (reference sequence). This CDR3 has 11 amino acids. The germline V and J ends were trimmed by 2 bases and 6 bases, with 7 bases remaining between them.

The genes are TRBV2 and TRBJ2-5; D gene ambiguous. The tail of the sequence fits TRBJ2-7 better, so the J call may be wrong. Germline V gives CDR1 SNHLY, CDR2 FYNNEI. The CDR3 contains 11 residues. CDR3 residues: CASSVKDEQYF. The CDR3 DNA sequence: TGTGCCAGCAGTGTCAAGGACGAGCAGTACTTC.

The chain couples TRBV28 to TRBJ1-2; 9 bases are shared with TRBD1. The germline CDR1 and CDR2 sequences are MDHEN and SYDVKM. J gave up 4 bases and V 5 bases, and 8 bases lay outside the gene matches. The CDR3 runs 15 residues. The CDR3 DNA reads TGTGCCAGCAGTGCCCCCGGGACAGGGATCTATGGCTACACCTTC. Protein product: CASSAPGTGIYGYTF.

The gene calls are TRBV29-1 and TRBJ2-6, with D maybe TRBD2 (5 bases). Trimming stripped 5 bases from V and 0 bases from J, with 8 bases between. Germline V gene lookup returns CDR1 SQVTM and CDR2 ANQGSEA. CDR3 size: 14 residues. The CDR3 DNA reads TGCAGCGTTAGAGGGAGCTCTGGGGCCAACGTCCTGACTTTC. This gives the protein CSVRGSSGANVLTF.

In its sample, this clone was seen once. V gene TRBV7-9 combines with J gene TRBJ1-1, with no clear D. Trimming took 5 bases from V and 3 from J, leaving 10 bases between them. CDR1 and CDR2 from the germline V gene are SEHNR and FQNEAQ (reference sequence). The CDR3 consists of 13 residues. The CDR3 reads CASSPSPYTEAFF. As DNA, the CDR3 is TGTGCCAGCAGCCCCTCTCCTTACACTGAAGCTTTCTTT.

The chain recombines TRBV6-5 with TRBJ2-3; 12 bases agree with TRBD2. With 6 bases clipped from V and 4 bases from J, the junction kept 5 bases outside the gene matches. The CDR3 extends over 15 amino acids. CDR1 is MNHEY and CDR2 is SVGAGI in the germline V gene. As DNA, the CDR3 is TGTGCCAGCAGCCCTCTAGCGGGAGGGGCAGATACGCAGTATTTT. Protein sequence: CASSPLAGGADTQYF.

The sample holds one count of this clone. V and J are TRBV2 and TRBJ2-7, with 9 bases matching TRBD1. This CDR3 comprises 13 residues. Per the germline V gene, CDR1 is SNHLY and CDR2 is FYNNEI. The ends lost 7 bases at V and 3 bases at J; junction bases unmatched: 4. The CDR3 loop is CASTGQGYYEQYF. DNA for the CDR3: TGTGCCAGCACCGGACAGGGGTACTACGAGCAGTACTTC. Full variable domain (outside the CDR3, taken from reference TRBV2 and TRBJ2-7): EPEVTQTPSHQVTQMGQEVILRCVPISNHLYFYWYRQILGQKVEFLVSFYNNEISEKSEIFDDQFSVERPDGSNFTLKIRSTKLEDSAMYFCASTGQGYYEQYFGPGTRLTVT.

The J gene is TRBJ2-1, the V gene TRBV4-2; 9 bases fit TRBD2. The CDR3 runs to 17 residues. Looked up from germline, CDR1 is LGHNA and CDR2 is YNFKEQ. After removal of 1 base from V and 5 bases from J, the junction contained 9 bases not matched to a gene. CDR3 sequence: CASSQGSAGGSHNEQFF. In DNA, the CDR3 is TGTGCCAGCAGCCAAGGGTCGGCGGGAGGGTCCCACAATGAGCAGTTCTTC.

The chain employs TRBV29-1 and TRBJ1-2; 9 nucleotides align to TRBD1. Unmatched junction bases numbered 4, after V lost 6 bases and J lost 5 bases. The CDR3 loop spans 12 amino acids. The V gene's germline CDR1 is SQVTM and CDR2 ANQGSEA. CDR3 bases: TGCAGCGTCGGACAGGGGATTTATGGCTACACCTTC. Protein sequence: CSVGQGIYGYTF.

The chain has TRBV2 and TRBJ1-3; 7 bases fit TRBD1. The CDR3 has 16 residues. Germline V lookup: CDR1 SNHLY, CDR2 FYNNEI. With V trimmed by 6 bases and J by 4 bases, 12 bases remained unmatched. The CDR3 nucleotides are TGTGCCAGCAGCACGACAGGGTGGGCGGAGGGAAACACCATATATTTT. Its protein product is CASSTTGWAEGNTIYF.

This clone was counted a single time. The genes are TRBV27 and TRBJ2-6; D not certain. V was cut by 3 bases and J by 0 bases, with 6 bases left in between. The V gene's germline CDR1 is MNHEY and CDR2 SMNVEV (reference sequence). The CDR3 is made up of 15 amino acids. Here the CDR3 DNA reads TGTGCCAGCAGTTTCGGGTTCTCTGGGGCCAACGTCCTGACTTTC. This codes for CASSFGFSGANVLTF.

V usage is TRBV27 and J usage is TRBJ2-1; TRBD2 agrees at 8 bases. The CDR3 sequence is 18 residues long. V gave up 3 bases and J gave up 8 bases; unmatched junction bases: 18. The germline V gene encodes CDR1 MNHEY and CDR2 SMNVEV (reference sequence). This CDR3 is CASSLAVSGTLLSDEQFF. For the CDR3, the DNA is TGTGCCAGCAGTTTGGCGGTTAGCGGGACTCTTTTGTCGGATGAGCAGTTCTTC.

The chain carries TRBV5-1 and TRBJ1-2; 8 bases agree with TRBD1. Germline values: CDR1 SGHRS, CDR2 YFSETQ. CDR3 length equals 13 residues. V was pared by 3 bases and J by 8 bases, with 6 bases of the junction left unmatched. DNA for the CDR3: TGCGCCAGCAGCTCGACAGGGGCCGGGGGCTACACCTTC. It encodes CASSSTGAGGYTF.

The J gene is TRBJ2-1, the V gene TRBV11-2, with D perhaps assigned TRBD1 or TRBD2 (5 bases each). Trimming cost V 5 bases and J 5 bases, with 19 bases left between them. Germline CDR1 SGHAT, CDR2 FQNNGV. CDR3 length equals 16 residues. CDR3 amino acids: CASSLFSGRPNNEQFF. For the CDR3, the DNA is TGTGCCAGCAGCCTTTTCTCGGGACGGCCAAACAATGAGCAGTTCTTC.

The chain links TRBV7-7 to TRBJ1-4; 8 nucleotides line up with TRBD1. After removal of 6 bases from V and 7 bases from J, the junction contained 10 bases not matched to a gene. Per germline, CDR1 SSHAT and CDR2 FNYEAQ (reference sequence). The CDR3 contains 15 residues. Written as DNA, the CDR3 is TGTGCCAGCAGTCCTACAGGGGGAAGCACTGAAAAACTGTTTTTT. Translated, it gives CASSPTGGSTEKLFF.

This chain joins TRBV20-1 and TRBJ2-7; no firm D call. This CDR3 has 11 residues. Germline CDR1 reads DFQATT; CDR2 reads SNEGSKA (reference sequence). V lost 3 bases and J 3 bases, leaving 6 bases between the germline ends. CDR3 bases: TGCAGTGCTAGCGACCTCTACGAGCAGTACTTC. It encodes CSASDLYEQYF.